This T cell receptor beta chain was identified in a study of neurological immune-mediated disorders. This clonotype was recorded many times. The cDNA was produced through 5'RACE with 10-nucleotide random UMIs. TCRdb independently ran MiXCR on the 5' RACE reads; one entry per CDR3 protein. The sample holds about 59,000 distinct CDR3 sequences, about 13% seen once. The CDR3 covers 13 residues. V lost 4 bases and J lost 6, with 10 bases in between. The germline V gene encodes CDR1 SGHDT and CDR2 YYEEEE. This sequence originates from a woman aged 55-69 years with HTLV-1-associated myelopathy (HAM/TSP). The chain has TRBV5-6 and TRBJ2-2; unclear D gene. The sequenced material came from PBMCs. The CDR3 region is CASSTWSSGELFF. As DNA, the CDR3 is TGTGCCAGCAGCACCTGGAGCTCCGGGGAGCTGTTTTTT.